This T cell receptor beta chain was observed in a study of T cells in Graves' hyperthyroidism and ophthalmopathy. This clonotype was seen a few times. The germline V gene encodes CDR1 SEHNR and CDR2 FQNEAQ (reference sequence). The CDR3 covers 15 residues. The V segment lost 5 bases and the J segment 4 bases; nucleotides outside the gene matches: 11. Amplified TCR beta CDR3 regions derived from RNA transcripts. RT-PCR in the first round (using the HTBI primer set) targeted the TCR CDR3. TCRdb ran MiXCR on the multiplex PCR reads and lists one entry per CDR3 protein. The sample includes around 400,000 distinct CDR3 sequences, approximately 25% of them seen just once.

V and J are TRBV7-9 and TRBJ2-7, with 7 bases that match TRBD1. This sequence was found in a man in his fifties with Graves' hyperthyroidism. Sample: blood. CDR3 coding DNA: TGTGCCAGCAGCCACCCCGTGGACAGGTTATACGAGCAGTACTTC. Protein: CASSHPVDRLYEQYF.